A selection of T cell receptor beta chains follows, all from one sample in a study of response to subunit inactivated influenza vaccine. A single record per CDR3 protein comes from TCRdb applying MiXCR to the RT-PCR reads. Of around 530,000 distinct CDR3 sequences in the sample, approximately 15% are singletons; the top ten hold roughly 3.1%. The material sequenced was CD4+ T cells sorted from PBMCs, taken less than 30 months after vaccination. The receptors were gathered from a man between 50 and 69 years old who received an inactivated influenza vaccine. The CDR3 runs from the conserved cysteine through the conserved F or W. A D gene is named only where the DNA matches it firmly. Rows give clone size only sometimes, using once, few, many, or a class for an expanded clone.

v_gene: TRBV5-1
abundance: NA
j_gene: TRBJ2-7
d_gene: NA
CDR3nt: TGCGCCAGCAGCCTAGTGGGGGCGGGATTTTACGAGCAGTACTTC
CDR3aa: CASSLVGAGFYEQYF

v_gene: TRBV20-1
abundance: few
j_gene: TRBJ2-1
d_gene: NA
CDR3nt: TGCAGTGCCGAAGGAGGGACACGGAACAATGAGCAGTTCTTC
CDR3aa: CSAEGGTRNNEQFF

v_gene: TRBV5-1
abundance: many
j_gene: TRBJ2-5
d_gene: NA
CDR3nt: TGCGCCAGCAGCTTGGAAGAGACCCAGTACTTC
CDR3aa: CASSLEETQYF

v_gene: TRBV10-2
abundance: few
j_gene: TRBJ1-2
d_gene: TRBD1
CDR3nt: TGCGCCAGCAGTGACCCGGGACAGGGGGCCCGGGAGGGCTACACCTTC
CDR3aa: CASSDPGQGAREGYTF

v_gene: TRBV4-1
abundance: few
j_gene: TRBJ1-1
d_gene: NA
CDR3nt: TGCGCCAGCAGCCAAGATCCGTGGGGGAACACTGAAGCTTTCTTT
CDR3aa: CASSQDPWGNTEAFF

v_gene: TRBV6-1
abundance: NA
j_gene: TRBJ2-1
d_gene: TRBD1
CDR3nt: TGTGCCAGCAGCCGGGGTCCGACAGGGACGTCGCATGAGCAGTTCTTC
CDR3aa: CASSRGPTGTSHEQFF

v_gene: TRBV11-2
abundance: NA
j_gene: TRBJ1-1
d_gene: TRBD1
CDR3nt: TGTGCCAGCAGCAACCGGGACAGGGATGGTAACACTGAAGCTTTCTTT
CDR3aa: CASSNRDRDGNTEAFF

v_gene: TRBV20-1
abundance: NA
j_gene: TRBJ2-3
d_gene: TRBD1
CDR3nt: TGCAGTGCTAGTCAGGGGGCGGTAGGAATAGATACGCAGTATTTT
CDR3aa: CSASQGAVGIDTQYF

v_gene: TRBV4-2
abundance: few
j_gene: TRBJ2-7
d_gene: NA
CDR3nt: TGTGCCAGCAGCCAAGATGGACAGTCACCCTACGAGCAGTACTTC
CDR3aa: CASSQDGQSPYEQYF

v_gene: TRBV7-2
abundance: NA
j_gene: TRBJ2-7
d_gene: NA
CDR3nt: TGTGCCAGCAGCCCTAGAAGGTCCTACGAGCAGTACTTC
CDR3aa: CASSPRRSYEQYF

v_gene: TRBV20-1
abundance: few
j_gene: TRBJ2-1
d_gene: TRBD2
CDR3nt: TGCAGGGGACTAGCGGGAACAGGTGAGCAGTTCTTC
CDR3aa: CRGLAGTGEQFF

v_gene: TRBV24-1
abundance: NA
j_gene: TRBJ2-1
d_gene: NA
CDR3nt: TGTGCCACCACAGGGAGCTCCTACAATGAGCAGTTCTTC
CDR3aa: CATTGSSYNEQFF

v_gene: TRBV27
abundance: once
j_gene: TRBJ2-2
d_gene: TRBD1
CDR3nt: TGTGCCAGCAGTAAACCGGGACAGGGCTTGGGCGGGGAGCTGTTTTTT
CDR3aa: CASSKPGQGLGGELFF

v_gene: TRBV18
abundance: many
j_gene: TRBJ1-1
d_gene: NA
CDR3nt: TGTGCCAGCTCACCAGGGGTTGCGAACACTGAAGCTTTCTTT
CDR3aa: CASSPGVANTEAFF

v_gene: TRBV29-1
abundance: few
j_gene: TRBJ2-7
d_gene: TRBD1
CDR3nt: TGCAGCGTTGAAGGGACAGGGGGTCGAGAGCAGTACTTC
CDR3aa: CSVEGTGGREQYF

v_gene: TRBV20-1
abundance: few
j_gene: TRBJ1-1
d_gene: TRBD1
CDR3nt: TGCAGTGCTAGAGAACAATGGACAGGGCCTGAAGCTTTCTTT
CDR3aa: CSAREQWTGPEAFF

v_gene: TRBV2
abundance: many
j_gene: TRBJ1-1
d_gene: NA
CDR3nt: TGTGCCAGCAGTGAGGACCGGGACACTGAAGCTTTCTTT
CDR3aa: CASSEDRDTEAFF

v_gene: TRBV20-1
abundance: NA
j_gene: TRBJ2-4
d_gene: NA
CDR3nt: TGCAGTGTAATTGCGGACATTCAGTACTTC
CDR3aa: CSVIADIQYF

v_gene: TRBV25-1
abundance: many
j_gene: TRBJ1-2
d_gene: NA
CDR3nt: TGTGCCAGCAGTTTGCGACAAGGCTATGGCTACACCTTC
CDR3aa: CASSLRQGYGYTF

v_gene: TRBV20-1
abundance: few
j_gene: TRBJ1-1
d_gene: NA
CDR3nt: TGCAGTGCTAGACAGGGAGGGATGAACACTGAAGCTTTCTTT
CDR3aa: CSARQGGMNTEAFF

v_gene: TRBV10-2
abundance: few
j_gene: TRBJ1-2
d_gene: NA
CDR3nt: TGCGCCAGCTGGGACCGGGACGTAACTAACTATGGCTACACCTTC
CDR3aa: CASWDRDVTNYGYTF

v_gene: TRBV20-1
abundance: few
j_gene: TRBJ1-1
d_gene: NA
CDR3nt: TGCAGTGCTAAAACGACAGTCATGAACACTGAAGCTTTCTTT
CDR3aa: CSAKTTVMNTEAFF

v_gene: TRBV14
abundance: NA
j_gene: TRBJ2-1
d_gene: NA
CDR3nt: TGTGCCAGCAGCCCGACGTTTCGGGGCAATGAGCAGTTCTTC
CDR3aa: CASSPTFRGNEQFF

v_gene: TRBV20-1
abundance: NA
j_gene: TRBJ1-6
d_gene: NA
CDR3nt: TGCAGTGCTAGACCCGGGACCGGGCCATCACCCCTCCACTTT
CDR3aa: CSARPGTGPSPLHF

v_gene: TRBV11-3
abundance: few
j_gene: TRBJ2-5
d_gene: NA
CDR3nt: TGTGCCAGCAGCCCCAGCGTTACAGAGCAAGAGACCCAGTACTTC
CDR3aa: CASSPSVTEQETQYF

v_gene: TRBV28
abundance: few
j_gene: TRBJ2-1
d_gene: NA
CDR3nt: TGTGCCAGCAGTTTTAAAGTTGAGCAGTTCTTC
CDR3aa: CASSFKVEQFF

v_gene: TRBV20-1
abundance: many
j_gene: TRBJ2-1
d_gene: NA
CDR3nt: TGCAGTGCTCCTTCGGGGCTAGCCGCATACAATGAGCAGTTCTTC
CDR3aa: CSAPSGLAAYNEQFF

v_gene: TRBV4-2
abundance: few
j_gene: TRBJ2-3
d_gene: TRBD2
CDR3nt: TGTGCCAGCAGCCAAGTGTCTAGCGGGACTAGCACAGATACGCAGTATTTT
CDR3aa: CASSQVSSGTSTDTQYF